A selection of T cell receptor beta chains follows, all from one sample in a study of CD8+CD57+ T cells in acquired aplastic anemia. TCRdb re-called the reads with MiXCR, one entry per CDR3 protein. The sample yields about 290,000 distinct CDR3 sequences, under 60% seen once. Sequences were obtained from sorted CD4+, CD8+, or CD8+CD57+ T cells (not recorded which) from PBMCs. The receptors shown here come from a human donor with aplastic anemia. CDR3s include the opening cysteine and the closing phenylalanine or tryptophan. D genes are given only for firm matches.

D: TRBD1; V: TRBV7-9; CDR3: CASSTGTGATEAFF
D: -; V: TRBV29-1; CDR3: CSVDEGNYGYTF
D: -; V: TRBV19; CDR3: CASSIRDQNTEAFF
D: TRBD2; V: TRBV7-9; CDR3: CATSGRMEFF
D: -; V: TRBV20-1; CDR3: CSSEVRYEQYF
D: TRBD1; V: TRBV5-1; CDR3: CASSLDGTGIRELFF
D: TRBD2; V: TRBV19; CDR3: CASSRGGEYEQYF
D: -; V: TRBV7-2; CDR3: CASSDDMGAPTDTQHF
D: -; V: TRBV2; CDR3: CASTMNYGQTQYF
D: -; V: TRBV4-1; CDR3: CASSPLTEFGQPQHF